Below, 14 T cell receptor beta chains from the same sample are listed, as sequenced in a study of blood T cell repertoires in COVID-19. Some clones are missing from TCRdb's copy, which holds only in-frame ones; the method was immunoSEQ multiplex PCR. The sample contains 250,000 or so clones, approximately 86% of which appear only once. The sample was peripheral blood. The source of these receptors is a young man with active or convalescent COVID-19.

This clone was picked up a small number of times. V and J are TRBV19 and TRBJ2-1, with TRBD2 matching over 8 bases. The CDR3 spans 15 residues. The V and J ends lost 7 bases and 4 bases, in that order; junction bases with no gene match: 9. Looked up from germline, CDR1 is LNHDA and CDR2 is SQIVND (reference sequence). CDR3 sequence reads: CASTTGGAAYNEQFF. CDR3 bases: TGTGCCAGTACCACCGGGGGGGCCGCTTACAATGAGCAGTTCTTC.

The gene calls are TRBV11-2 and TRBJ2-3; TRBD1 aligns across 9 bases. V shed 5 bases and J 6 bases; nucleotides not matched to a gene: 6. This CDR3 contains 14 residues. From germline, CDR1 is SGHAT and CDR2 FQNNGV. CDR3: CASSQPQGADTQYF. In nucleotides, the CDR3 is TGTGCCAGCAGCCAACCACAGGGGGCGGATACGCAGTATTTT.

The chain is built from TRBV13 and TRBJ2-7, with D uncertain. There are 16 residues in the CDR3. CDR1 PRHDT and CDR2 FYEKMQ come from the germline V gene (reference sequence). V was pared by 1 base and J by 7 bases, with 20 bases between. CDR3 nucleotides: TGTGCCAGCAGCTTAGTATCCAGGTTGAAGTTCGGAGAGCAGTACTTC. Translating it yields CASSLVSRLKFGEQYF.

The V gene is TRBV6-1, the J gene TRBJ1-2; 7 positions agree with TRBD1. The V segment lost 2 bases and the J segment 4 bases; nucleotides outside the gene matches: 4. The germline V gene encodes CDR1 MNHNS and CDR2 SASEGT. The CDR3 sequence is 14 residues long. The CDR3 region has the DNA TGTGCCAGCAGTGAAACAGGGGCAAGCTATGGCTACACCTTC. It codes for CASSETGASYGYTF.

The rearrangement uses TRBV20-1 and TRBJ1-1, with D hard to call. V was shortened by 4 bases and J by 9 bases, with 12 bases between the two germline ends. CDR3 length equals 11 residues. Germline values: CDR1 DFQATT, CDR2 SNEGSKA (reference sequence). The CDR3 here is CSATGRAQAFF. CDR3 DNA: TGCAGTGCTACGGGGAGAGCTCAAGCTTTCTTT.

The chain carries TRBV4-1 and TRBJ2-5; D is possibly TRBD2 (6 bases). Deletions cut 0 bases from V and 5 bases from J, with 13 bases between. The CDR3 extends over 15 amino acids. Per the germline V gene, CDR1 is MGHRA and CDR2 is YSYEKL. Here the CDR3 reads CASSQEDSGGETQYF. The CDR3 coding sequence is TGCGCCAGCAGCCAAGAGGATAGCGGAGGGGAGACCCAGTACTTC.

The chain has TRBV10-2 and TRBJ1-6; TRBD1 aligns across 9 bases. J was trimmed by 9 bases and V by 4 bases; bases with no gene match: 10. CDR3 length equals 16 residues. Germline CDR1 and CDR2: WSHSY and SAAADI. The CDR3 reads CASSGDRARLGSPLHF. The CDR3 DNA reads as TGCGCCAGCAGTGGGGACAGGGCGAGGCTCGGTTCACCCCTCCACTTT.

This chain connects TRBV4-1 to TRBJ1-5, with 10 positions matching TRBD1. The junction had 0 bases not matched to a gene; V was cut back by 3 bases and J by 1 base. CDR1 is MGHRA and CDR2 is YSYEKL in the germline V gene. The CDR3 covers 15 residues. CDR3 loop: CASSQGQGSNQPQHF. CDR3 coding DNA: TGCGCCAGCAGCCAGGGACAGGGGAGCAATCAGCCCCAGCATTTT.

The chain uses TRBV20-1 and TRBJ2-3, with D possibly being TRBD2 (6 bases). Trimming cost V 3 bases and J 0 bases, with 10 bases left between them. The germline CDR1 and CDR2 sequences are DFQATT and SNEGSKA (reference sequence). This CDR3 region has 14 residues. This CDR3 is CSASFRGSTDTQYF. In nucleotides, the CDR3 is TGCAGTGCTAGTTTCCGGGGGAGCACAGATACGCAGTATTTT.

This chain uses TRBV7-9 with TRBJ1-4; D possibly corresponds to TRBD1 (6 bases). There are 15 residues in the CDR3. In germline, CDR1 is SEHNR, CDR2 FQNEAQ (reference sequence). V was clipped by 1 base and J by 7 bases, with 13 bases between them. In DNA, the CDR3 is TGTGCCAGCAGCTTAGATATGGGGGCCGGTGAAAAACTGTTTTTT. Protein product: CASSLDMGAGEKLFF.

The chain joins TRBV5-4 to TRBJ2-1; 11 bases align to TRBD2. The J segment lost 0 bases and the V segment lost 4 bases, leaving 9 bases of the junction unmatched. CDR1 and CDR2 from the germline V gene are SGHNT and YYREEE (reference sequence). The CDR3 has 18 residues. CDR3 DNA: TGTGCCAGCAGCCCCAGACTAGCGGGGCCAAGCTCCTACAATGAGCAGTTCTTC. Protein: CASSPRLAGPSSYNEQFF.

The gene calls are TRBV6-6 and TRBJ1-2; D may be TRBD1 (6 bases). The germline CDR1 and CDR2 sequences are MNHNY and SVGAGI (reference sequence). V lost 6 bases to trimming and J lost 8 bases, with 19 bases between them. This CDR3 has 14 residues. The CDR3 sequence: CASSPRLQGMGYTF. CDR3 coding DNA: TGTGCCAGCAGCCCCCGGCTACAGGGTATGGGCTACACCTTC.

A note on this clone: Other DNA sequences in the sample encode the same CDR3. The chain is built from TRBV18 and TRBJ2-1; 8 bases are shared with TRBD2. With 3 bases clipped from V and 4 bases from J, the junction kept 5 bases outside the gene matches. Germline V gene sequence: CDR1 KGHSH, CDR2 LQKENI. This CDR3 spans 15 amino acids. The CDR3 DNA reads TGTGCCAGCTCACCGGCGGGGGGCAGGTACAATGAGCAGTTCTTC. Amino acid sequence: CASSPAGGRYNEQFF.

This clone was detected a few times. The junction and the germline gene differ at one end; a read error may be behind it. The rearrangement links TRBV9 to TRBJ1-2, with D perhaps TRBD1 (5 bases). Per the germline V gene, CDR1 is SGDLS and CDR2 is YYNGEE. The CDR3 runs 15 residues. In DNA, the CDR3 is TGTGCCAGCGGGGGGAAATTTCAGCCTAATTATGGCTACACCTTC. The encoded protein is CASGGKFQPNYGYTF.